This entry is about one TCR beta chain. Its antigen is currently unknown. J gave up 4 bases and V 7 bases, and 5 bases lay outside the gene matches. Germline V gene lookup returns CDR1 LNHDA and CDR2 SQIVND (reference sequence). The CDR3 runs to 13 residues. The data stem from a study of beta chain features in type 1 diabetes. Whole-study findings and limits: With patients and controls alike, PCR might favor shorter templates to an equal degree. At VDJ recombination sites, type 1 diabetes patients had fewer insertions and more deleted nucleotides. People with Type 1 diabetes carried modestly yet significantly shorter TCRB CDR3s in all four CD4+ subsets.

The isolated RNA, all of it, was reverse transcribed, so expressed TCRB transcripts were what got sequenced. Naive, central memory and regulatory T cell samples yielded a few million reads on average. Assay: immunoSEQ multiplex PCR; the TCRdb copy retains only in-frame clones and omits some. The sample gives approximately 270,000 clones, roughly an eighth of which show up once; over 0.015% is in the top ten. Material: naive CD4+ T cells from blood. This receptor was obtained from a man aged 25-40 years with type 1 diabetes. The V gene is TRBV19, the J gene TRBJ1-2, with 8 bases matching TRBD1. CDR3 region: CASKGQAVYGYTF. CDR3 in DNA: TGTGCCAGTAAGGGACAGGCGGTCTATGGCTACACCTTC.